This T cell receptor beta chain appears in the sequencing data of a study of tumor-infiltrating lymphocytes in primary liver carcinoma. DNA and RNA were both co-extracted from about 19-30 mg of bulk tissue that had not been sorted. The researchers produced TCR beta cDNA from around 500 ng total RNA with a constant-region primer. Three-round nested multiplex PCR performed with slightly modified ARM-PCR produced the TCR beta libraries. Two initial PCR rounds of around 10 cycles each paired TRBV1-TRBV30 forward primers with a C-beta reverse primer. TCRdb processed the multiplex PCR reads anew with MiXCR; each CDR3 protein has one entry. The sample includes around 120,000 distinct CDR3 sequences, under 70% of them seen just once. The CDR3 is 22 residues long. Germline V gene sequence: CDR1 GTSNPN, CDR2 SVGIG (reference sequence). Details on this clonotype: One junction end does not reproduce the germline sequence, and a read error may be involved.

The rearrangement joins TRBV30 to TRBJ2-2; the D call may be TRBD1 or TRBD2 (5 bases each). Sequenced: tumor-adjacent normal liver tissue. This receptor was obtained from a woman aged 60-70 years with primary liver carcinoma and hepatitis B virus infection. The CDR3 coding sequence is TGCGCTTGGAATGTAAAAGGGATCCCGGGACGTCCCCCTAGGGCGAACACCGGGGAGCTGTTTTTT. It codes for CAWNVKGIPGRPPRANTGELFF.